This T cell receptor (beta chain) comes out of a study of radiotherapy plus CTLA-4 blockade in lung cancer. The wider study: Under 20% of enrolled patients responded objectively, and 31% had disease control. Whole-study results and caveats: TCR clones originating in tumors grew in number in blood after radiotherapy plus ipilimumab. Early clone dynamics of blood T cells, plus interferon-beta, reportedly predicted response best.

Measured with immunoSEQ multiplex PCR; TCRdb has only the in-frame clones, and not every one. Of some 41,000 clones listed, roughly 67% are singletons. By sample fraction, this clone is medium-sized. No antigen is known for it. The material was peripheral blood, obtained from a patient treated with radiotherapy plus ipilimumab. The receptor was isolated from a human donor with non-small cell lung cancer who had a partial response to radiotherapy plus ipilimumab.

CDR3 region: CASSPEDTEAFF. Written as DNA, the CDR3 is TGTGCCAGCAGCCCCGAGGACACTGAAGCTTTCTTT. The rearrangement joins TRBV9 to TRBJ1-1; D unclear. The ends were cut back, 4 bases at V and 3 bases at J, with 7 bases in the middle. The CDR3 covers 12 residues. CDR1 is SGDLS, CDR2 YYNGEE, per germline.